This TCR beta chain originates from a study of T cell responses to AZD1222 COVID-19 vaccine. Broader study findings: Across the whole spike, CD4 TCRs peaked at regions 160-218 and 743-854.

Germline lookup yields CDR1 SGHDT and CDR2 YYEEEE. This CDR3 is 11 amino acids long. Between the trimmed V and J ends, which lost 5 bases and 8 bases, there was a span of 8 bases. Of note for this clone: What it binds is not known.

Clones were read by immunoSEQ multiplex PCR, and TCRdb kept only the in-frame ones, dropping some. This table holds approximately 50,000 clones, around 86% found once. This TCR came from an adult who received the AZD1222 COVID-19 vaccine. Here the sequenced sample was peripheral blood, taken 28 days after the second AZD1222 dose. This chain links TRBV5-6 with TRBJ2-1; D is unclear. CDR3 in amino acids: CASSLWDEQFF. The CDR3 region has the DNA TGTGCCAGCAGTCTTTGGGATGAGCAGTTCTTC.